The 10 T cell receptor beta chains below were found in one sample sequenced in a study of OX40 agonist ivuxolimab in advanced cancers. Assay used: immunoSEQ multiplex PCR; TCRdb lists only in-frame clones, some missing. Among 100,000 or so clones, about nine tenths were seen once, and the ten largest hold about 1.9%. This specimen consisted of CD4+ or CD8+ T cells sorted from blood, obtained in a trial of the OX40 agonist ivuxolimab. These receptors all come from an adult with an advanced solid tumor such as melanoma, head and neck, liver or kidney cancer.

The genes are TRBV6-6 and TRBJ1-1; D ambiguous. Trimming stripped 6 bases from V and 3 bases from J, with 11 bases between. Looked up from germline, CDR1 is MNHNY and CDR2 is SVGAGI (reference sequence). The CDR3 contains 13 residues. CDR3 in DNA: TGTGCCAGCAGAGTGATGAGGGACACTGAAGCTTTCTTT. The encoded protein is CASRVMRDTEAFF.

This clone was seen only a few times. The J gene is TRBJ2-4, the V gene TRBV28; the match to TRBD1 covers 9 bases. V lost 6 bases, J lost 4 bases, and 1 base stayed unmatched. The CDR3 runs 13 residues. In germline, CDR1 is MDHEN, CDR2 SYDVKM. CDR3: CASRGQGKNIQYF. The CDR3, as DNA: TGTGCCAGCAGAGGACAGGGGAAAAACATTCAGTACTTC.

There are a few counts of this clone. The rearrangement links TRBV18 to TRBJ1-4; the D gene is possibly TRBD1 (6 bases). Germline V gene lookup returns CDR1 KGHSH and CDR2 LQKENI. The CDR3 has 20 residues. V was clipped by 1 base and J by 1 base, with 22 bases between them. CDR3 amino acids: CASSPRGIFGQGQTNEKLFF. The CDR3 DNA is TGTGCCAGCTCACCACGGGGAATTTTTGGCCAGGGGCAAACTAATGAAAAACTGTTTTTT.

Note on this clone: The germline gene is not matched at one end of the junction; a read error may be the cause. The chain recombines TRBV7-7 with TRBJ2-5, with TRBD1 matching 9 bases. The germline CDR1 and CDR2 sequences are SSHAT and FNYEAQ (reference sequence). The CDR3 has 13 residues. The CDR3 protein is CASSRQGGETQYF. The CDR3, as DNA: TGTGCTAGCAGCCGACAGGGGGGGGAGACCCAGTACTTC.

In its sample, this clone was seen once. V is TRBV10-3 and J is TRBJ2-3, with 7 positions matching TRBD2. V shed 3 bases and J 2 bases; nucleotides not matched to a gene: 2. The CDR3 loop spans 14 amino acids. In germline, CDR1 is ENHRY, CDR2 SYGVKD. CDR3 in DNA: TGTGCCATCAGTGAACTAGCGAACACAGATACGCAGTATTTT. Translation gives CAISELANTDTQYF.

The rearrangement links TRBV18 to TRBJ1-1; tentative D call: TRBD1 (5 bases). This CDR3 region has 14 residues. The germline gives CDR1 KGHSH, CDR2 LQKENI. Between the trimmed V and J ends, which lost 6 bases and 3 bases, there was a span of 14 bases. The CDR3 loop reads CASSPSLGDTEAFF. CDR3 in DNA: TGTGCCAGCTCCCCCTCCTTGGGGGACACTGAAGCTTTCTTT.

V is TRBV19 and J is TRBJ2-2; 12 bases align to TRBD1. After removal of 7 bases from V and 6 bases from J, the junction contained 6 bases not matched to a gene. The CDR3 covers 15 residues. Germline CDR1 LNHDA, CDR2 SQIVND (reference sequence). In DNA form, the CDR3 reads TGTGCCAGTATCAGGGGACAGGGGGCAGCCGGGGAGCTGTTTTTT. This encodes CASIRGQGAAGELFF.

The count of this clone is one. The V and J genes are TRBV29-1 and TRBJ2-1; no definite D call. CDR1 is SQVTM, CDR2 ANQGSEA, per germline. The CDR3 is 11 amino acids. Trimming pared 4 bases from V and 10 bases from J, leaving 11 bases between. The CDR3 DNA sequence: TGCAGCGTTGTTCTGTCGGCAGAGCAGTTCTTC. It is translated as CSVVLSAEQFF.

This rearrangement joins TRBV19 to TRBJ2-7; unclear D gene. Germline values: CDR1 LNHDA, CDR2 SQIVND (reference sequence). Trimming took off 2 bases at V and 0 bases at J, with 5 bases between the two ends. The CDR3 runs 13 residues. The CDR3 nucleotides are TGTGCCAGTAGTATACAGGCCTCCTACGAGCAGTACTTC. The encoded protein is CASSIQASYEQYF.

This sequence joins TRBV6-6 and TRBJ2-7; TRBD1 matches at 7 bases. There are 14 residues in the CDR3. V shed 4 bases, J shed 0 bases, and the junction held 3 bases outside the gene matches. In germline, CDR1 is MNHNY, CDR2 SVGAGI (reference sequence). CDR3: CASSFKGASYEQYF. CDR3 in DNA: TGTGCCAGCAGTTTTAAGGGGGCCTCCTACGAGCAGTACTTC.